This is a list of T cell receptor beta chains from one sample in a study of blood T cells in healthy people across ages. TCRdb analysed the 5' RACE reads with MiXCR anew, one entry per CDR3 protein. This repertoire shows fewer than 2 million distinct CDR3 sequences, about two fifths found once; its top ten account for 23%. The specimen was blood. These receptors all come from a human donor in good health. The CDR3 runs from the conserved cysteine through the conserved F or W. D genes are given only for firm matches. Only part of the rows carry a size: once, few, many, or a class if the clone is expanded.

>few|TRBV20-1|TRBJ2-7|TRBD1
CSAPETGPYYEQYF
TGCAGTGCCCCCGAGACAGGGCCATACTACGAGCAGTACTTC
>few|TRBV12-3/TRBV12-4|TRBJ2-2|.
CASSPGTPNTGELFF
TGTGCCAGCAGCCCCGGGACACCGAACACCGGGGAGCTGTTTTTT
>.|TRBV6-6|TRBJ2-3|.
CASSYLAKNGADTQYF
TGTGCCAGCAGTTACCTAGCGAAAAACGGGGCAGATACGCAGTATTTT
>.|TRBV20-1|TRBJ2-1|.
CSARRTTGYSYNEQFF
TGCAGTGCTAGAAGGACGACGGGATACTCCTATAATGAGCAGTTCTTC
>.|TRBV25-1|TRBJ2-3|TRBD2
CASSGKTVAGSGDTQYF
TGTGCCAGCAGTGGAAAGACAGTAGCGGGGTCGGGAGATACGCAGTATTTT
>.|TRBV12-3/TRBV12-4|TRBJ2-1|.
CASSLAGVNYNEQFF
TGTGCCAGCAGTTTAGCGGGGGTGAACTACAATGAGCAGTTCTTC
>few|TRBV6-5|TRBJ2-1|.
CASSRRVADEQFF
TGTGCCAGCAGTCGACGGGTTGCCGATGAGCAGTTCTTC
>few|TRBV14|TRBJ1-4|.
CASSHHIEEGEKLFF
TGTGCCAGCAGCCACCATATTGAGGAGGGAGAAAAACTGTTTTTT
>.|TRBV27|TRBJ2-1|.
CASSWGRNSYNEQFF
TGTGCCAGCAGTTGGGGCAGGAACTCCTACAATGAGCAGTTCTTC
>.|TRBV12-3/TRBV12-4|TRBJ2-5|.
CASTTTYRETQYF
TGTGCCAGCACTACCACGTACCGAGAGACCCAGTACTTC
>.|TRBV29-1|TRBJ1-1|.
CSVLRLLNTEAFF
TGCAGCGTTCTAAGACTCCTGAACACTGAAGCTTTCTTT
>once|TRBV29-1|TRBJ1-2|TRBD1
CSAGQLNYGYTF
TGCAGCGCGGGACAGCTTAACTATGGCTACACCTTC
>.|TRBV3-1|TRBJ2-1|.
CASSQEVYGDEQFF
TGTGCCAGCAGCCAAGAAGTGTACGGGGATGAGCAGTTCTTC
>few|TRBV9|TRBJ2-7|.
CASSEGGQSSYEQYF
TGTGCCAGCAGCGAGGGGGGTCAAAGCTCCTACGAGCAGTACTTC
>few|TRBV7-2|TRBJ1-2|.
CASSASGYGYTF
TGTGCCAGCAGCGCGTCAGGGTATGGCTACACCTTC
>many|TRBV4-3|TRBJ2-7|.
CASSSMVESYEQYF
TGCGCCAGCAGCTCCATGGTGGAGTCCTACGAGCAGTACTTC
>.|TRBV20-1|TRBJ2-7|TRBD1
CSASRGSREQYF
TGCAGTGCTAGCAGGGGGTCGCGCGAGCAGTACTTC